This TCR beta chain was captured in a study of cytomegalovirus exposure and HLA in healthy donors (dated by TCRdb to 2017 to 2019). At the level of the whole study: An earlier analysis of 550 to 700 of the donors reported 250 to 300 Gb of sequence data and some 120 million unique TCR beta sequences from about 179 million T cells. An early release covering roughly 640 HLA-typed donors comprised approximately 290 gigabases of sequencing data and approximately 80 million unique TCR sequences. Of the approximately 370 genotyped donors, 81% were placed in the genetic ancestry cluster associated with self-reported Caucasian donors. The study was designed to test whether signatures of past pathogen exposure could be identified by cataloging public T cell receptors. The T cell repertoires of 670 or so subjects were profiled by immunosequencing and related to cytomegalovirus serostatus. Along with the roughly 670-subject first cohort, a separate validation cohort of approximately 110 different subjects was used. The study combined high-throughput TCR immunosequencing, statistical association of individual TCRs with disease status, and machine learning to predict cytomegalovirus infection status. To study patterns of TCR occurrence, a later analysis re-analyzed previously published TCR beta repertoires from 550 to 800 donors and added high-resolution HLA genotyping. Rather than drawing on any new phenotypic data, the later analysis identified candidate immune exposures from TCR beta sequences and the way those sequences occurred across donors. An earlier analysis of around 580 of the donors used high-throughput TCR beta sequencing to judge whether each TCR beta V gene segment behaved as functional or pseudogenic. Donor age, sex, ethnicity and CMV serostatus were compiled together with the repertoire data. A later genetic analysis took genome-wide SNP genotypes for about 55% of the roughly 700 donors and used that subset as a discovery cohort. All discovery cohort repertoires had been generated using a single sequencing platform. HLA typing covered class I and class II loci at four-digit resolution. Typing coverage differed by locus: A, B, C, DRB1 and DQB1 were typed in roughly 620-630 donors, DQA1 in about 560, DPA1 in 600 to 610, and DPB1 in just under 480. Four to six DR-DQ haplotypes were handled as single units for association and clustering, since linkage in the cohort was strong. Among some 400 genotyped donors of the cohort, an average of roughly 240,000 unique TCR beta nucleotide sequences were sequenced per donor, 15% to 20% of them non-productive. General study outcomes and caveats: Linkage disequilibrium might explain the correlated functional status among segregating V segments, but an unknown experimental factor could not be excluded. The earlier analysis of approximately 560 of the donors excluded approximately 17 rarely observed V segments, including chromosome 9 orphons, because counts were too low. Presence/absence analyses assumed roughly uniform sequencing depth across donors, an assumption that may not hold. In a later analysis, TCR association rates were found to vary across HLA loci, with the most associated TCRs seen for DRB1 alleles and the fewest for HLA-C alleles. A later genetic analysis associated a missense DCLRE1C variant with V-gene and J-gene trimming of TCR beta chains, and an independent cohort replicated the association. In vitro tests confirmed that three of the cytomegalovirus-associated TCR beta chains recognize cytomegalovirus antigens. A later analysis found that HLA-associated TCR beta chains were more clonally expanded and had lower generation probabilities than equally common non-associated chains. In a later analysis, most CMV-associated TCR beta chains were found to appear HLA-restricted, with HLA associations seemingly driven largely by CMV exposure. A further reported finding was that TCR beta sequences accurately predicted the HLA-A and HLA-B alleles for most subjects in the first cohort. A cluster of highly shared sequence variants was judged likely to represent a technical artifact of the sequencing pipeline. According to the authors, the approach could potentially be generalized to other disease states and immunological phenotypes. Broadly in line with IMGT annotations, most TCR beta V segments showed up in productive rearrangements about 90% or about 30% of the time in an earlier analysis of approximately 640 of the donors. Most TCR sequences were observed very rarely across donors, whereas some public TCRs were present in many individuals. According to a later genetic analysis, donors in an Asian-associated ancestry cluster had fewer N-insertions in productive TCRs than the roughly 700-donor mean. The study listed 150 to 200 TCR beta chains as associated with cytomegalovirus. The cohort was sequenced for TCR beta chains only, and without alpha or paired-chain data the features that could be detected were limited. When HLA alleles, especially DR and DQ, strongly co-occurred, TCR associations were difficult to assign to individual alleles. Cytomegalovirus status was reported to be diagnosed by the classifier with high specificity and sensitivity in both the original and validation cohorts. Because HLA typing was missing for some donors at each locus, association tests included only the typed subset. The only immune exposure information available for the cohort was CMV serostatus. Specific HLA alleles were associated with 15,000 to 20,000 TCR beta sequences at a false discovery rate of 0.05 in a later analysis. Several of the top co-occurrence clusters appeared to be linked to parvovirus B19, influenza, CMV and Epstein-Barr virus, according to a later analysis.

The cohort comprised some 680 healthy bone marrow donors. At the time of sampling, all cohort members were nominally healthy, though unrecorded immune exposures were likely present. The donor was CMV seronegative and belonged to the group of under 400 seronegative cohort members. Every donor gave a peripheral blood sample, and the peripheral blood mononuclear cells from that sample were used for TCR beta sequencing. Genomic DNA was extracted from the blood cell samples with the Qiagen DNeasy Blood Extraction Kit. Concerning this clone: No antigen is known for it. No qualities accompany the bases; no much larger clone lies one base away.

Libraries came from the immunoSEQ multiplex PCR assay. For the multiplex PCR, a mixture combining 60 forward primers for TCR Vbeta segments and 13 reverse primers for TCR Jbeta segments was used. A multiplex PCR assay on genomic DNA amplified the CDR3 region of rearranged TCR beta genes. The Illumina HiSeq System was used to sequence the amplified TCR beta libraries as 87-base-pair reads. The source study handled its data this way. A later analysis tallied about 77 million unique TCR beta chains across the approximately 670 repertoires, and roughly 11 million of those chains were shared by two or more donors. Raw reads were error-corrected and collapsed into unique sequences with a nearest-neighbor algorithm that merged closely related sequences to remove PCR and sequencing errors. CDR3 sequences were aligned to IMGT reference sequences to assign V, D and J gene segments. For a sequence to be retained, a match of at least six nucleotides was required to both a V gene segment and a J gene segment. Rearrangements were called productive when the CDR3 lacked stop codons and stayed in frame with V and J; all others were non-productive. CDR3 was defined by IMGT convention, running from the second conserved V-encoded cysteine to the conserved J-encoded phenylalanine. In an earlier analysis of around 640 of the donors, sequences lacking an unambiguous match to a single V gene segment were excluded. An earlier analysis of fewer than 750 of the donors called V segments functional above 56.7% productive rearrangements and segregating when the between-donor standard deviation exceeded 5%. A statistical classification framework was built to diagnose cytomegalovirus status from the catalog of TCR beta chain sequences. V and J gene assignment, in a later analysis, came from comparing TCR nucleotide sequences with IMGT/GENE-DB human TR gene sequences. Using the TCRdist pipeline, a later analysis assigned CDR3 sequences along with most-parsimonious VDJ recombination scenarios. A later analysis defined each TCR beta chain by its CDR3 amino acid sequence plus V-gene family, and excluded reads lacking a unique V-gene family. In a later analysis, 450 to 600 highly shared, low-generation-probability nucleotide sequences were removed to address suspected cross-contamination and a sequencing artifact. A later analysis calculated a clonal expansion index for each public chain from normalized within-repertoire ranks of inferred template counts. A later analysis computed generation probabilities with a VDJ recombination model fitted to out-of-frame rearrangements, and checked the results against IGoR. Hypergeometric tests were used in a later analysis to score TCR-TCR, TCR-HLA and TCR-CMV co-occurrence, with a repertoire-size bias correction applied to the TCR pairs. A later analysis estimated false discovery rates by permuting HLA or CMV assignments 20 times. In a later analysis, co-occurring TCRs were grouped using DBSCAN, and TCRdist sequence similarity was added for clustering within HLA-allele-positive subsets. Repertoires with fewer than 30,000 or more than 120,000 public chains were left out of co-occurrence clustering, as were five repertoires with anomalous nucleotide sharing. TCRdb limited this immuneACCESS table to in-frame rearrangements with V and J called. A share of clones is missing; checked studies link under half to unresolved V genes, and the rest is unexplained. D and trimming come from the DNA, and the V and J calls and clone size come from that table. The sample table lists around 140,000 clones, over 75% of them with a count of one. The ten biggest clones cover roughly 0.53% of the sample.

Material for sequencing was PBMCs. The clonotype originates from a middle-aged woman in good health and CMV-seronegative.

The bases read TGTGCCAGCAGCTTAATCGGAGGGAACACTGAAGCTTTCTTT. Protein translation: CASSLIGGNTEAFF. Recombination connected TRBV13 to TRBJ1-1, with the D segment identity uncertain. CDR1 and CDR2 are drawn from the germline V gene (reference sequence): PRHDT, FYEKMQ. The cysteine opens and the phenylalanine closes a CDR3 of 14 amino acids. Only the CDR3 DNA is retained, 42 bases long and in frame from the first base. At the junction V is shortened by 2 bases and J by 1 base, with 8 bases in between.